The 18 T cell receptor beta chains in this list originate from one sample, sequenced in a study of PD-L1 blockade in urothelial cancer. Time point indicated: pretreatment peripheral blood. Produced via immunoSEQ multiplex PCR; TCRdb's table is partial and in-frame only. The sample contains roughly 90,000 clones, more than 80% of which appear only once. This sample comprised PBMCs, obtained around atezolizumab (anti-PD-L1) treatment. The receptors here all came from a woman older than 75 with urothelial cancer.

The chain joins TRBV11-2 to TRBJ1-2; 9 bases agree with TRBD1. The CDR3 sequence is 14 residues long. Per the germline V gene, CDR1 is SGHAT and CDR2 is FQNNGV. Trimming took 5 bases from V and 3 from J; bases not matched to a gene: 4. CDR3 region: CASSATGGYYGYTF. The CDR3 DNA reads as TGTGCCAGCAGCGCCACAGGGGGCTACTATGGCTACACCTTC.

V gene TRBV5-4 combines with J gene TRBJ2-4, with TRBD2 matching over 13 bases. The CDR3 covers 15 residues. The trim removed 4 bases at V and 8 bases at J, leaving 6 bases unmatched. The germline V gene encodes CDR1 SGHNT and CDR2 YYREEE (reference sequence). In nucleotides, the CDR3 is TGTGCCAGCAGCGCACGGACTAGCGGGAGAGACATTCAGTACTTC. Translated: CASSARTSGRDIQYF.

V gene TRBV2 combines with J gene TRBJ2-7; 7 bases fit TRBD2. Germline CDR1 reads SNHLY; CDR2 reads FYNNEI. The V gene end was trimmed by 7 bases and the J gene end by 8 bases; junction bases not matched to a gene: 8. This CDR3 contains 12 residues. CDR3 nucleotides: TGTGCCAGCAAGACGGGAGCGGGAAAGCAGTACTTC. Its protein is CASKTGAGKQYF.

J is TRBJ1-1 and V is TRBV10-3, with D hard to call. This CDR3 comprises 14 residues. The V and J ends lost 5 bases and 4 bases respectively, with 14 bases between them. The germline gives CDR1 ENHRY, CDR2 SYGVKD. The CDR3 nucleotides read TGTGCCATCAGTAAGGACGTTCGGGGCACTGAAGCTTTCTTT. Translated, it gives CAISKDVRGTEAFF.

The CDR3 here is CASSQPSGTIGELFF. The CDR3 nucleotides are TGTGCCAGCAGCCAACCTAGCGGAACCATCGGGGAGCTGTTTTTT. The rearrangement joins TRBV4-2 to TRBJ2-2; 7 bases map to TRBD2. Unmatched junction bases numbered 7, after V lost 2 bases and J lost 7 bases. Germline lookup yields CDR1 LGHNA and CDR2 YNFKEQ. The CDR3 contains 15 residues.

V gene TRBV5-1 combines with J gene TRBJ1-1; D possibly corresponds to TRBD1 (6 bases). V was trimmed by 0 bases and J by 5 bases, leaving 14 bases between them. The CDR3 is made up of 15 amino acids. The germline CDR1 and CDR2 sequences are SGHRS and YFSETQ. The CDR3 DNA reads TGCGCCAGCAGCTTGGCCTCAGGGGTCGGAACTGAAGCTTTCTTT. It is translated as CASSLASGVGTEAFF. Based on the CDR3 plus reference TRBV5-1 and TRBJ1-1, the full variable domain is KAGVTQTPRYLIKTRGQQVTLSCSPISGHRSVSWYQQTPGQGLQFLFEYFSETQRNKGNFPGRFSGRQFSNSRSEMNVSTLELGDSALYLCASSLASGVGTEAFFGQGTRLTVV.

This clone has just one count. This chain joins TRBV5-1 and TRBJ2-1; 12 bases map to TRBD2. V was pared by 4 bases and J by 1 base, with 9 bases of the junction left unmatched. The germline CDR1 and CDR2 sequences are SGHRS and YFSETQ. The CDR3 has 18 amino acids. This chain's CDR3 is CASSHGTSGPRSYNEQFF. As DNA, the CDR3 is TGCGCCAGCAGCCACGGGACTAGCGGGCCCCGATCCTACAATGAGCAGTTCTTC. The variable domain in full, completed from reference TRBV5-1 and TRBJ2-1, reads KAGVTQTPRYLIKTRGQQVTLSCSPISGHRSVSWYQQTPGQGLQFLFEYFSETQRNKGNFPGRFSGRQFSNSRSEMNVSTLELGDSALYLCASSHGTSGPRSYNEQFFGPGTRLTVL.

This chain links TRBV19 with TRBJ2-1; 9 positions agree with TRBD2. The CDR3 totals 17 residues. Germline CDR1 and CDR2: LNHDA and SQIVND (reference sequence). V was clipped by 3 bases and J by 8 bases; unmatched bases: 14. The CDR3 spells CASSIGLRLAGTHEQFF. Written as DNA, the CDR3 is TGTGCCAGTAGTATCGGTCTTCGGCTAGCGGGAACCCATGAGCAGTTCTTC.

The J gene is TRBJ1-2, the V gene TRBV2; D remains unclear. Germline lookup yields CDR1 SNHLY and CDR2 FYNNEI. The V end was cut by 7 bases, the J end by 0 bases, with 9 bases between. The CDR3 is 13 residues long. CDR3 in amino acids: CASISGANYGYTF. The DNA for the CDR3 is TGTGCCAGCATATCGGGAGCTAACTATGGCTACACCTTC.

The chain employs TRBV11-2 and TRBJ2-3, with a possible D match to TRBD1 (5 bases). Germline V gives CDR1 SGHAT, CDR2 FQNNGV. This CDR3 has 15 amino acids. V was shortened by 0 bases and J by 9 bases, with 16 bases between the two germline ends. The CDR3 DNA reads as TGTGCCAGCAGCTTAGATCCTGGGGCCTTCTCCACGCAGTATTTT. Amino acids: CASSLDPGAFSTQYF.

The rearrangement joins TRBV5-4 to TRBJ2-2, with 9 nucleotides matching TRBD2. The CDR3 loop spans 15 amino acids. Germline loops: CDR1 SGHNT, CDR2 YYREEE (reference sequence). The J segment lost 0 bases and the V segment lost 3 bases, leaving 0 bases of the junction unmatched. CDR3 in DNA: TGTGCCAGCAGCTCTAGCGGGGCGAACACCGGGGAGCTGTTTTTT. Amino acid sequence: CASSSSGANTGELFF.

The gene calls are TRBV19 and TRBJ2-1, with 8 bases identical to TRBD1. The CDR3 is 14 residues long. Germline loops: CDR1 LNHDA, CDR2 SQIVND (reference sequence). The J segment lost 6 bases and the V segment lost 8 bases, leaving 9 bases of the junction unmatched. The CDR3 coding sequence is TGTGCCAGTGGGGACAGGAAGGGCGTCAATGAGCAGTTCTTC. Encoded protein: CASGDRKGVNEQFF.

This chain uses TRBV4-2 with TRBJ1-2, with 7 bases matching TRBD1. Looked up from germline, CDR1 is LGHNA and CDR2 is YNFKEQ. CDR3 length: 15 residues. V gave up 3 bases and J gave up 1 base; unmatched junction bases: 5. The CDR3 spells CASSQLQGINYGYTF. In DNA form, the CDR3 reads TGTGCCAGCAGCCAGCTACAGGGGATTAACTATGGCTACACCTTC.

This chain links TRBV19 with TRBJ1-1; D is unresolved. This CDR3 is 13 amino acids long. V lost 3 bases to trimming and J lost 3 bases, with 8 bases between them. Germline V gives CDR1 LNHDA, CDR2 SQIVND (reference sequence). In DNA, the CDR3 is TGTGCCAGTAGTATTAATGCGGACACTGAAGCTTTCTTT. It is translated as CASSINADTEAFF.

The chain has TRBV9 and TRBJ1-3, with 10 bases fitting TRBD1. The trim removed 3 bases at V and 3 bases at J, leaving 6 bases unmatched. Germline CDR1 SGDLS, CDR2 YYNGEE. This CDR3 comprises 16 residues. This CDR3 is CASSAPGQGFGNTIYF. The CDR3 DNA sequence: TGTGCCAGCAGCGCGCCGGGACAGGGGTTTGGAAACACCATATATTTT.

V is TRBV10-3 and J is TRBJ2-2; weak D call: TRBD2 (5 bases). Germline CDR1 and CDR2: ENHRY and SYGVKD. The CDR3 has 15 residues. Trimming cost V 5 bases and J 1 base, with 11 bases left between them. CDR3 bases: TGTGCCATCAGTCGTCCCGGGGAGAACACCGGGGAGCTGTTTTTT. It specifies CAISRPGENTGELFF.

This clone was seen a handful of times. V gene TRBV30 combines with J gene TRBJ1-5; D is undetermined. This CDR3 has 16 amino acids. V shed 0 bases and J shed 0 bases, with 12 bases lying between them. The V gene's germline CDR1 is GTSNPN and CDR2 SVGIG (reference sequence). CDR3 coding DNA: TGTGCCTGGAGTGTAGGCCAGGCCCATAGCAATCAGCCCCAGCATTTT. Translated: CAWSVGQAHSNQPQHF.

The V call is TRBV11-2, the J call TRBJ2-3, with 14 bases matching TRBD2. CDR1 and CDR2 (germline): SGHAT, FQNNGV. The CDR3 length is 17 residues. The J segment lost 2 bases and the V segment lost 5 bases, leaving 6 bases of the junction unmatched. The CDR3 is CASSLRLAGGVTDTQYF. The CDR3 region has the DNA TGTGCCAGCAGCCTCCGACTAGCGGGAGGGGTCACAGATACGCAGTATTTT.